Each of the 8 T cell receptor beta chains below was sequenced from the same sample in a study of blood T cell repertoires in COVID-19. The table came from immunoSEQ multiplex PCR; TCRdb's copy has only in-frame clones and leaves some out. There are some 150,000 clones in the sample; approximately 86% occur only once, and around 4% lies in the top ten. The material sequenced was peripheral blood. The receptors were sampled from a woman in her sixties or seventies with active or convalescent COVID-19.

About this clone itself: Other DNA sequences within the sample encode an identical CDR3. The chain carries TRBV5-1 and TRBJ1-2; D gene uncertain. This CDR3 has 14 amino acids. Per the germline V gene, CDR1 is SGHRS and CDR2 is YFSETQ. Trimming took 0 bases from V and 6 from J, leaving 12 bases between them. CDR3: CASSLAGGRDGYTF. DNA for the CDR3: TGCGCCAGCAGCTTGGCCGGAGGAAGGGATGGCTACACCTTC.

The CDR3 coding sequence is TGTGCCAGCAGCAAAGTATCCCTCGTGGGCGCCCCCCGGGATACGCAGTATTTT. This encodes CASSKVSLVGAPRDTQYF. This chain uses TRBV21-1 with TRBJ2-3; the table's D call of TRBD1 was not tested on the DNA. TRBV21-1 has pseudogene status. The CDR3 is made up of 18 amino acids.

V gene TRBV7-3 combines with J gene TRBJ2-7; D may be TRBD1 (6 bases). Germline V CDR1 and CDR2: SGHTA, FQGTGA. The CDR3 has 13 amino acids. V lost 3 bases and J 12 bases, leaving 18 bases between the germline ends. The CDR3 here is CASSLVGGDRRYF. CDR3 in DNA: TGTGCCAGCAGCTTGGTCGGTGGAGACAGGCGGTACTTC.

The CDR3 here is CASSPPDRAYEQYF. Written as DNA, the CDR3 is TGTGCCAGCAGCCCCCCGGACAGGGCCTACGAGCAGTACTTC. V is TRBV7-2 and J is TRBJ2-7, with TRBD1 matching 8 bases. The germline gives CDR1 SGHTA, CDR2 FQGNSA. The CDR3 totals 14 residues. The trim removed 5 bases at V and 2 bases at J, leaving 5 bases unmatched.

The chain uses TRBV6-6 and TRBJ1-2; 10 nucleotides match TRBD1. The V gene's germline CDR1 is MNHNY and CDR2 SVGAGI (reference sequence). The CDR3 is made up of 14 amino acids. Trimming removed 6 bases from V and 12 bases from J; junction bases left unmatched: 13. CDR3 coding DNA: TGTGCCAGCAGGTTCACAGCCGGGACAGGGGTTGACACCTTC. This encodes CASRFTAGTGVDTF.

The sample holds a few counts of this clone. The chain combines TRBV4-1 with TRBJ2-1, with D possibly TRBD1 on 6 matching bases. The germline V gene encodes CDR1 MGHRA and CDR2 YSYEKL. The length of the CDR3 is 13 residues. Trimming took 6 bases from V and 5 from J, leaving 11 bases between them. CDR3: CASSKTGNNEQFF. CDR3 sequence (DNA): TGCGCCAGCAGTAAGACAGGAAACAATGAGCAGTTCTTC.

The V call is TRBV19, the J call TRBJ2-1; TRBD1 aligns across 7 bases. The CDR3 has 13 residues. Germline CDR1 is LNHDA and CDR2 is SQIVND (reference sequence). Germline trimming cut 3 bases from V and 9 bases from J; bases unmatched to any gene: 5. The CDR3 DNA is TGTGCCAGTAGTATGACAGGGATGGGTGAGCAGTTCTTC. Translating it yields CASSMTGMGEQFF.

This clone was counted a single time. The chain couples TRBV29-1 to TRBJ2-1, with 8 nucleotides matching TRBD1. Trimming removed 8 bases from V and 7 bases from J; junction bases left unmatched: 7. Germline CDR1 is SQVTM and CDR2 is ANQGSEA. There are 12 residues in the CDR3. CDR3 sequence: CSSNRGKNEQFF. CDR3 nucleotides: TGCAGCTCCAACAGGGGGAAGAATGAGCAGTTCTTC.